This TCR beta chain emerged from a study of blood T cell repertoires in COVID-19 (dated by TCRdb to the early 2020s). For context, the study as a whole: The collaborator samples originated in the United States, Italy and Spain and spanned the acute and convalescent phases of COVID-19. A freely available public database, intended as a resource for researchers studying the immune response to SARS-CoV-2, is where the repertoires were released. Nearly every sample came with metadata listing a de-identified subject ID, COVID-19 status, age in years and sex. Samples were obtained from the ongoing ImmuneRACE study (first 160 participants) and from about 1,300 subjects provided by 6 global collaborators. Where available, HLA class I and class II types were obtained from metadata supplied by the sample provider rather than from assay-based typing. Deeply sampled blood TCRbeta repertoires from subjects exposed to, actively infected with, or recovered from COVID-19 were included in the dataset. The prospective study material was composed of cDNA or gDNA derived from T cells, B-cell-depleted T cells, or PBMCs.

TCRbeta CDR3 regions were amplified from genomic DNA by means of the immunoSEQ Assay, a bias-controlled multiplex PCR. The study's processing was this. The number of nucleated cells in each sample was estimated by amplification of reference gene primers within the assay. Sequence reads were collapsed and filtered to measure the absolute abundance of every unique TCRbeta CDR3 rearrangement. For each sample, productive Simpson clonality was calculated as the square root of Simpson's diversity index over productive rearrangements. TCRdb holds this immuneACCESS table with in-frame rearrangements only. Some clones are missing; in checked studies, unresolved V genes explain under half, and the rest has no known cause. Clone size and V and J calls were adopted from that table, with D and trimming inferred from the DNA. This sample has 200,000 to 300,000 clones in its table, and around nine tenths of those were observed once. Together, the top ten hold 3.1% of the sample.

As for this clone: The clone's antigen remains unknown. Per-base qualities were not stored, and no clone one base away is much larger.

On the study overall, not on this receptor specifically: Clinical and demographic metadata were provided uncurated, with the amount varying by source and participant.

Reading the germline V gene gives CDR1 MDHEN and CDR2 SYDVKM. V is reduced by 6 bases and J by 4 bases, leaving a spacing of 12 bases between them. CDR3 length: 13 amino acids, cysteine to phenylalanine. Left in the record is the CDR3 DNA by itself, 39 bases read in frame from the first base. Enrolling through a virtual design, the prospective study's participants ranged in age from roughly 18 to 90 years and lived across roughly 23 United States geographic areas. Cohort assignment in the prospective study relied on participant-reported clinical history from a screening survey and a study questionnaire. A participant counted as exposed if, within 2 weeks of entering the study, that participant had been in contact with someone who had a PCR-confirmed or clinician-diagnosed COVID-19 case. Each participant in the prospective study had whole blood, serum and a nasopharyngeal or oropharyngeal swab collected by mobile phlebotomists. Participants in the prospective study had the option to provide additional blood draws and questionnaires over a roughly 2-month period. Prospective study blood samples were shipped either frozen or at room temperature before DNA extraction.

In this chain, TRBV28 is recombined with TRBJ1-2; D gene: possibly TRBD1, on 6 matching bases. The sequencing input was PBMCs or T cells enriched from blood (not recorded which). The sequence came from a woman aged 40 to 50 who had been exposed to COVID-19. The CDR3 region reads CASSTGTIYGYTF. The DNA sequence is given as TGTGCCAGCAGCACCGGGACAATCTATGGCTACACCTTC.